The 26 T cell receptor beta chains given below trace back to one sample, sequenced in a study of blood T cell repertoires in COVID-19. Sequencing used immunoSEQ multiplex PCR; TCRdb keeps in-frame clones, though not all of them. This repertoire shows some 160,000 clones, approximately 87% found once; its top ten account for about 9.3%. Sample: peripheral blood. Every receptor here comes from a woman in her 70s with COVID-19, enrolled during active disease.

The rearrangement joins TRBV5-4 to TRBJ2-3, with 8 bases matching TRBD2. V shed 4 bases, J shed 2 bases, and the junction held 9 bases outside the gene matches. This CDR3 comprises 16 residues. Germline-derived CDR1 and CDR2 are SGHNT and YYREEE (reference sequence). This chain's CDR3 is CASSPPGGGITDTQYF. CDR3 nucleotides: TGTGCCAGCAGCCCTCCAGGCGGGGGGATCACAGATACGCAGTATTTT.

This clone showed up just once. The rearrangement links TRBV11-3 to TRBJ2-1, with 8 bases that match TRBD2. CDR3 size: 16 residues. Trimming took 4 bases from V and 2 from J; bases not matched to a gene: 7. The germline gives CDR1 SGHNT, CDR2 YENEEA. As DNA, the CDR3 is TGTGCCAGCAGCTCTGTGGCCGGGGGGGCCTACAATGAGCAGTTCTTC. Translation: CASSSVAGGAYNEQFF.

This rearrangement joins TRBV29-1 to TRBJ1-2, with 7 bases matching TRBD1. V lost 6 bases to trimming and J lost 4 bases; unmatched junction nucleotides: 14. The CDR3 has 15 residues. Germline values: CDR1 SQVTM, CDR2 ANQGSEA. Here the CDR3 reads CSVQPTGAVGYGYTF. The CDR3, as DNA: TGCAGCGTGCAGCCAACAGGGGCGGTCGGCTATGGCTACACCTTC.

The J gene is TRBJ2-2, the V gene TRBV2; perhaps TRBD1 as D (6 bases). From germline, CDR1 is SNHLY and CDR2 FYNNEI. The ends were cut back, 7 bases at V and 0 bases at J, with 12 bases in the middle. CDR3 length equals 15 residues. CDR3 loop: CASTGQFANTGELFF. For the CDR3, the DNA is TGTGCCAGCACCGGACAGTTCGCGAACACCGGGGAGCTGTTTTTT.

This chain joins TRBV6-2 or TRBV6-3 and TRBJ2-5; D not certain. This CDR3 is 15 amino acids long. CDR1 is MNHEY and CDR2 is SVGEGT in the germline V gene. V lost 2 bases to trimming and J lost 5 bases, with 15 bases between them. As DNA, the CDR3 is TGTGCCAGCAGTTACGCTCGGCTAGTTGGTGAGACCCAGTACTTC. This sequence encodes CASSYARLVGETQYF.

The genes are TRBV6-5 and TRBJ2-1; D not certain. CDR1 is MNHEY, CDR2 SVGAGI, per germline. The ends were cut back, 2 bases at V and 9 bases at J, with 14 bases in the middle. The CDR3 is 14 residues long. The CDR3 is CASSYPNYNGEQFF. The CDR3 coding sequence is TGTGCCAGCAGTTACCCGAACTACAACGGTGAGCAGTTCTTC.

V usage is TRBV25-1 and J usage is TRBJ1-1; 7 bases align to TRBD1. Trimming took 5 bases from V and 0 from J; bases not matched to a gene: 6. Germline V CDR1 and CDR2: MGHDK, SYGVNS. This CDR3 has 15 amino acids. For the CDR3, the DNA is TGTGCCAGCAGTAAGGGACAGACGATGAACACTGAAGCTTTCTTT. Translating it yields CASSKGQTMNTEAFF.

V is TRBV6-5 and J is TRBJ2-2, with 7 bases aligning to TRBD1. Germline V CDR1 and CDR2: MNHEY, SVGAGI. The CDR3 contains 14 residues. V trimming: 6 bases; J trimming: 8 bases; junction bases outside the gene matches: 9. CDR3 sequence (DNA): TGTGCCAGCAGGATAAATACGGACAGGGGGGAGCTGTTTTTT. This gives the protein CASRINTDRGELFF.

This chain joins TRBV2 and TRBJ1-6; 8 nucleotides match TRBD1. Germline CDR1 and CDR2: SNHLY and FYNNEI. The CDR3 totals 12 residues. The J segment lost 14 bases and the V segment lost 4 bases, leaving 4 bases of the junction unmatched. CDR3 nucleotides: TGTGCCAGCAGTGCCCCGGGACAGGCCCTCCACTTT. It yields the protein CASSAPGQALHF.

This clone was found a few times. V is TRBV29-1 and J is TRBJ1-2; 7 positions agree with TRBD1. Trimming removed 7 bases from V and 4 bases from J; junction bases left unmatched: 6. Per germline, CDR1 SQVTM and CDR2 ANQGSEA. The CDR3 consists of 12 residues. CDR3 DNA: TGCAGCGCGGATCAGGGGGTCTATGGCTACACCTTC. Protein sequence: CSADQGVYGYTF.

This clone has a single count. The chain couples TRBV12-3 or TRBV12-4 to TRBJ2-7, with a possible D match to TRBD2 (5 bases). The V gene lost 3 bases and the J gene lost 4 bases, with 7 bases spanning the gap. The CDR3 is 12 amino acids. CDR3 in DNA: TGTGCCAGCAGTTTGCCGGGGTACGAGCAGTACTTC. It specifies CASSLPGYEQYF.

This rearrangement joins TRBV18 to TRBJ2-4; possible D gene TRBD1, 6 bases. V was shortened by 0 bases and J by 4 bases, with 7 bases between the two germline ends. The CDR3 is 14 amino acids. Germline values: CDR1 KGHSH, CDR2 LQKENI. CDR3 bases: TGTGCCAGCTCACCACCGACAGGAAAAAACATTCAGTACTTC. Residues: CASSPPTGKNIQYF.

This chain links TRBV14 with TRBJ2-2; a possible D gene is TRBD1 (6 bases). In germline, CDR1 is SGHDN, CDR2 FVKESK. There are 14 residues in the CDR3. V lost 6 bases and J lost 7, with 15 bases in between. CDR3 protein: CASRLLTGIGELFF. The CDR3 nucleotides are TGTGCCAGCAGACTCCTAACAGGGATCGGGGAGCTGTTTTTT. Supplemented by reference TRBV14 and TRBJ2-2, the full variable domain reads EAGVTQFPSHSVIEKGQTVTLRCDPISGHDNLYWYRRVMGKEIKFLLHFVKESKQDESGMPNNRFLAERTGGTYSTLKVQPAELEDSGVYFCASRLLTGIGELFFGEGSRLTVL.

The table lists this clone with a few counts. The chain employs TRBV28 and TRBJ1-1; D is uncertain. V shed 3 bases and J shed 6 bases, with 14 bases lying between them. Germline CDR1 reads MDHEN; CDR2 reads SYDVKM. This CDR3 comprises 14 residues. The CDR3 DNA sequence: TGTGCCAGCAGTTTTCGGTCACCACTTTCTGAAGCTTTCTTT. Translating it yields CASSFRSPLSEAFF.

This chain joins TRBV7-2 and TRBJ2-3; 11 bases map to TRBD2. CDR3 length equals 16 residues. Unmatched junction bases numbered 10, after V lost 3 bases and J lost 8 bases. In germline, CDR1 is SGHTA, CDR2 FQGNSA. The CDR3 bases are TGTGCCAGCAGCTTTTTTAGCGGGGGGGGGTTTAGTACGCAGTATTTT. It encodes CASSFFSGGGFSTQYF.

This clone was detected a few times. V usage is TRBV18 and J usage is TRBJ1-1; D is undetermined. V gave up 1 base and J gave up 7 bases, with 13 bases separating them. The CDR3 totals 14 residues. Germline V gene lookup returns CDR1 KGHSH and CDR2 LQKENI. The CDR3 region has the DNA TGTGCCAGCTCACCACAGGCCACGGCGGTTGAAGCTTTCTTT. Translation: CASSPQATAVEAFF.

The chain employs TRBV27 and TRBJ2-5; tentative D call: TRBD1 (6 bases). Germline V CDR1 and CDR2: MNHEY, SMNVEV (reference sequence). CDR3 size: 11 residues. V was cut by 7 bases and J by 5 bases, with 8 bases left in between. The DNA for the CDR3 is TGTGCCAGCACAAGGGGGGAGACCCAGTACTTC. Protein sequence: CASTRGETQYF.

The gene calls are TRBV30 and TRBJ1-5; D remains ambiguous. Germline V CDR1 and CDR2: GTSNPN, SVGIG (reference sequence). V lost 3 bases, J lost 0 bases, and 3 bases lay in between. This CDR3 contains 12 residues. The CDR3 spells CAWSGSNQPQHF. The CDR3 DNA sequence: TGTGCCTGGAGCGGTAGCAATCAGCCCCAGCATTTT.

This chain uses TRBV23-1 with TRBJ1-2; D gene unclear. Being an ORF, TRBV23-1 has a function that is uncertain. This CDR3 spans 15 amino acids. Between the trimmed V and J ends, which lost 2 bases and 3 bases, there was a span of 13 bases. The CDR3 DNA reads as TGCGCCAGCAGTCAAAGTATGGCAGGCGACTATGGCTACACCTTC. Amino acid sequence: CASSQSMAGDYGYTF.

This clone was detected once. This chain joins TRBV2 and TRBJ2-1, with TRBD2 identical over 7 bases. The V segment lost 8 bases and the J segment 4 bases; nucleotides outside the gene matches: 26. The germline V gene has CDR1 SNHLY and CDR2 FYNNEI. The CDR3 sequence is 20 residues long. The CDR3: CASAGAQGLEFFIRYNEQFF. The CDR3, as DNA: TGTGCCAGCGCGGGAGCCCAAGGACTAGAGTTTTTTATCCGATACAATGAGCAGTTCTTC. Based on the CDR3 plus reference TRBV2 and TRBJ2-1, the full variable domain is EPEVTQTPSHQVTQMGQEVILRCVPISNHLYFYWYRQILGQKVEFLVSFYNNEISEKSEIFDDQFSVERPDGSNFTLKIRSTKLEDSAMYFCASAGAQGLEFFIRYNEQFFGPGTRLTVL.

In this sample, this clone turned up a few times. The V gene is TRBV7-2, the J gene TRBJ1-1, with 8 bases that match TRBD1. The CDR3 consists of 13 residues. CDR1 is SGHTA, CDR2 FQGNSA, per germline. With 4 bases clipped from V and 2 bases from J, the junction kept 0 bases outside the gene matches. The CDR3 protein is CASSSGGNTEAFF. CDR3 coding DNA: TGTGCCAGCAGCTCAGGGGGCAACACTGAAGCTTTCTTT.

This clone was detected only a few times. CDR3 region: CASSIWDRNSPLHF. CDR3 nucleotide sequence: TGTGCCAGTAGTATCTGGGACAGAAATTCACCCCTCCACTTT. The genes are TRBV19 and TRBJ1-6, with 7 bases that match TRBD1. Trimming at V came to 3 bases and at J to 7 bases, leaving 3 bases not matched to a gene. CDR3 length equals 14 residues. The germline gives CDR1 LNHDA, CDR2 SQIVND (reference sequence). The complete variable domain, with remaining parts taken from reference TRBV19 and TRBJ1-6, reads DGGITQSPKYLFRKEGQNVTLSCEQNLNHDAMYWYRQDPGQGLRLIYYSQIVNDFQKGDIAEGYSVSREKKESFPLTVTSAQKNPTAFYLCASSIWDRNSPLHFGNGTRLTVT.

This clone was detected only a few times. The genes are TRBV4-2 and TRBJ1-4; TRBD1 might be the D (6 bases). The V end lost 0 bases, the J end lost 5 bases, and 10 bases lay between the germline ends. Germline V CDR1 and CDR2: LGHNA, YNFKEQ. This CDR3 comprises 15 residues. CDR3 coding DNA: TGTGCCAGCAGCCAAGATAACAGGGCGAATGAAAAACTGTTTTTT. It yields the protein CASSQDNRANEKLFF.

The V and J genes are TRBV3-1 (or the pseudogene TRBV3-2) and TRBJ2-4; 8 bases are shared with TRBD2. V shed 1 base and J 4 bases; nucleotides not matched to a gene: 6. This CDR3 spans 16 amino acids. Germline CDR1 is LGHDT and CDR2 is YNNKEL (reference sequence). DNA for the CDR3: TGTGCCAGCAGCCAAGGTCTGGGGACTAGAAAAAACATTCAGTACTTC. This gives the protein CASSQGLGTRKNIQYF.

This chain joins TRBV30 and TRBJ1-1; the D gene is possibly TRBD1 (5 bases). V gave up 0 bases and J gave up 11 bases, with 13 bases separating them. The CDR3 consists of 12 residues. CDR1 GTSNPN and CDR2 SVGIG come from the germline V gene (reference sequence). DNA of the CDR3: TGTGCCTGGAGTGTTGGGGGGGTACTGGCTTTCTTT. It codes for CAWSVGGVLAFF.

The CDR3 is CASREGQGISPYNSPLHF. CDR3 bases: TGCGCCAGCAGGGAAGGACAGGGAATCTCTCCTTATAATTCACCCCTCCACTTT. The rearrangement uses TRBV5-1 and TRBJ1-6, with 8 bases identical to TRBD1. V lost 5 bases to trimming and J lost 4 bases; unmatched junction nucleotides: 14. Germline V gives CDR1 SGHRS, CDR2 YFSETQ. This CDR3 has 18 residues.